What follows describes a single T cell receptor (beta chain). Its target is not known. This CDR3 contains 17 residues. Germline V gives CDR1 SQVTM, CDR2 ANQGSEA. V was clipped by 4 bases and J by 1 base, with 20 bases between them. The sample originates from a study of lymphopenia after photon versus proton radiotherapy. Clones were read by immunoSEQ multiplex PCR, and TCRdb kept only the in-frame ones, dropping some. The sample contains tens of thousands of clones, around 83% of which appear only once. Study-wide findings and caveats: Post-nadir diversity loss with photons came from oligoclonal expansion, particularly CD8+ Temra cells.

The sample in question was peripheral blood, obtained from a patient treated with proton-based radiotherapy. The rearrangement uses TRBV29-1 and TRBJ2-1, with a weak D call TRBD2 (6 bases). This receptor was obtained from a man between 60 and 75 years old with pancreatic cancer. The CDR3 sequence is CSVVGIASDMSYNEQFF. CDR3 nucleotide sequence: TGCAGCGTTGTCGGTATTGCTAGCGATATGTCCTACAATGAGCAGTTCTTC.